This TCR beta chain is drawn from a study of blood T cell repertoires in COVID-19. Background on the study: The origin of the acute and convalescent COVID-19 samples was the United States, Italy and Spain. The analysed material was cDNA or gDNA that came from T cells, B-cell-depleted T cells, or PBMCs.

The CDR3 extends over 14 amino acids. V lost 5 bases to trimming and J lost 5 bases; unmatched junction nucleotides: 5. Germline CDR1 reads SGHTA; CDR2 reads FQGTGA. How the authors handled the data: Counts of nucleated cells, estimated from reference gene primer amplification, were obtained. Data came from immunoSEQ multiplex PCR; TCRdb stores just in-frame clones and leaves some out. The V and J calls and clone size come from that table; D and trimming were worked out from the DNA. The sample yields some 150,000 clones, approximately 80% seen once. The rearrangement links TRBV7-3 to TRBJ2-3; 9 bases match TRBD2. The sequenced sample was peripheral blood. The receptor was derived from a man aged 60 to 75 with active or convalescent COVID-19. CDR3 amino acids: CASSLGLALDTQYF. Written as DNA, the CDR3 is TGTGCCAGCAGCCTAGGACTAGCGCTAGATACGCAGTATTTT.